Listed here are 22 T cell receptor beta chains from one sample, sequenced in a study of human T cells and chemical hapten exposure (dated by TCRdb to about 2021). The meaning of the sample's time point label: patch test 2, 6 weeks after DPC sensitization. This specimen's treatment or condition label, per the study, means: therapeutic diphenylcyclopropenone sensitization with weekly scalp DPC. Library preparation employed RACE. TCRdb names NextSeq 500 as the instrument used. TCRdb handled the public reads itself, with Q25 trimming in fastp and clone calling in MiXCR, and kept productive beta chains. Rows with one shared CDR3 protein collapse into an entry with the most common genes and DNA. Here the sample has about 100,000 distinct CDR3 sequences; more than 9.5% occur a single time. The top ten clones comprise about 3% of the sample. Material: whole blood, obtained in connection with sensitization to the hapten diphenylcyclopropenone (DPC). The receptors originated from a woman in her 40s with alopecia areata. Some clones in this sample may be carry-over from other donors' samples.

In this sample, this clonotype turned up a few times. V is TRBV3-1 and J is TRBJ2-7, with D possibly being TRBD1 or TRBD2 (5 bases each). Trimming shortened V by 3 bases and J by 1 base, and 10 bases separated the two germline ends. The CDR3 spans 14 residues. Germline V gene data show CDR1 as LGHDT and CDR2 as YNNKEL (reference sequence). The CDR3: CASSQPGASYEQYF. The CDR3 bases are TGTGCCAGCAGCCAGCCCGGGGCATCCTACGAGCAGTACTTC.

This clonotype occurred many times. The V gene is TRBV12-3 or TRBV12-4, the J gene TRBJ2-3; 7 bases are a match to TRBD2. There are 16 residues in the CDR3. V lost 4 bases and J lost 0; bases outside the gene matches: 7. The CDR3 region has the DNA TGTGCCAGCAGTTCTTCCTGGGGGGGTAGCACAGATACGCAGTATTTT. Translated, it gives CASSSSWGGSTDTQYF.

This clonotype was seen repeatedly, ten times or more. This rearrangement joins TRBV7-9 to TRBJ2-7; D gene ambiguous. The CDR3 extends over 12 amino acids. Germline V gives CDR1 SEHNR, CDR2 FQNEAQ (reference sequence). The V gene lost 2 bases and the J gene lost 2 bases, with 4 bases spanning the gap. CDR3 region: CASSLPPYEQYF. CDR3 nucleotide sequence: TGTGCCAGCAGCTTACCCCCCTACGAGCAGTACTTC. Complete variable domain (other parts from reference TRBV7-9 and TRBJ2-7): DTGVSQNPRHKITKRGQNVTFRCDPISEHNRLYWYRQTLGQGPEFLTYFQNEAQLEKSRLLSDRFSAERPKGSFSTLEIQRTEQGDSAMYLCASSLPPYEQYFGPGTRLTVT.

This clonotype has more than one count but fewer than ten. The CDR3 DNA is TGTGCCAGCCTACCAGGGGGGGGCTTCTACGAGCAGTACTTC. The encoded protein is CASLPGGGFYEQYF. This chain uses TRBV7-2 with TRBJ2-7; possibly TRBD1 or TRBD2 for D (7 bases each). Germline-derived CDR1 and CDR2 are SGHTA and FQGNSA. Trimming left V 8 bases short and J 3 bases short, with 17 bases between. CDR3 length: 14 residues.

This clonotype has at least ten counts. V is TRBV5-1 and J is TRBJ2-7; 10 bases match TRBD2. V lost 3 bases, J lost 2 bases, and 5 bases stayed unmatched. Germline V lookup: CDR1 SGHRS, CDR2 YFSETQ. The CDR3 runs to 15 residues. The CDR3 spells CASSYLAGVPYEQYF. As DNA, the CDR3 is TGCGCCAGCAGCTACCTAGCGGGAGTTCCCTACGAGCAGTACTTC.

This clonotype was seen more than once but under ten times. The chain employs TRBV29-1 and TRBJ2-6; D not certain. The V and J ends lost 8 bases and 0 bases respectively, with 8 bases between them. Germline V gives CDR1 SQVTM, CDR2 ANQGSEA. This CDR3 is 13 amino acids long. CDR3 nucleotide sequence: TGCAGCATAAAGGGCTCTGGGGCCAACGTCCTGACTTTC. Encoded protein: CSIKGSGANVLTF.

The chain links TRBV5-1 to TRBJ2-1; D may be TRBD2 (5 bases). V lost 2 bases and J lost 10, with 13 bases in between. The germline gives CDR1 SGHRS, CDR2 YFSETQ. The CDR3 sequence is 13 residues long. The CDR3 is CASSFHVWEEQFF. CDR3 bases: TGCGCCAGCAGCTTTCACGTTTGGGAGGAGCAGTTCTTC.

This clonotype was recorded many times. This CDR3 reads CASSQGVGDGSQHF. In DNA form, the CDR3 reads TGCGCCAGCAGCCAGGGGGTTGGGGATGGGTCCCAGCATTTT. The V and J genes are TRBV4-3 and TRBJ1-5; D might be TRBD1 (5 bases). V was trimmed by 3 bases and J by 11 bases, leaving 17 bases between them. The germline CDR1 and CDR2 sequences are LGHNA and YSLEER. This CDR3 spans 14 amino acids.

Many counts were recorded for this clonotype. The chain recombines TRBV11-2 with TRBJ1-1; 8 bases match TRBD1. V lost 4 bases and J lost 2; bases outside the gene matches: 12. This CDR3 has 17 residues. Germline CDR1 SGHAT, CDR2 FQNNGV. The CDR3 DNA is TGTGCCAGCAGCTCAACCGGGACAGGCCACTCCAACACTGAAGCTTTCTTT. This sequence encodes CASSSTGTGHSNTEAFF. The full variable domain, completed using reference TRBV11-2 and TRBJ1-1, is EAGVAQSPRYKIIEKRQSVAFWCNPISGHATLYWYQQILGQGPKLLIQFQNNGVVDDSQLPKDRFSAERLKGVDSTLKIQPAKLEDSAVYLCASSSTGTGHSNTEAFFGQGTRLTVV.

As regards this clonotype: A much larger clonotype is one base distant, so this may be a read error. The V gene is TRBV12-2, the J gene TRBJ2-4; whether TRBD1, the table's D call, matches the DNA was not checked. TRBV12-2 is a pseudogene locus. The CDR3 is made up of 16 amino acids. CDR3 in amino acids: CASRLVPPTQKNTQYF. CDR3 bases: TGTGCAAGTCGCTTAGTGCCCCCGACACAAAAAAACACTCAGTACTTC.

Only a few counts were recorded for this clonotype. The chain uses TRBV20-1 and TRBJ2-7, with 12 bases matching TRBD2. Germline CDR1 reads DFQATT; CDR2 reads SNEGSKA (reference sequence). The CDR3 totals 15 residues. The ends lost 4 bases at V and 3 bases at J; junction bases unmatched: 7. The CDR3 nucleotides are TGCAGTGCTACCGAACCGGGACTAGCGGGCTACGAGCAGTACTTC. Its translation is CSATEPGLAGYEQYF.

Many counts were recorded for this clonotype. The chain links TRBV18 to TRBJ1-3, with D hard to call. In germline, CDR1 is KGHSH, CDR2 LQKENI. The CDR3 contains 17 residues. V was clipped by 3 bases and J by 0 bases, with 15 bases between them. The CDR3 bases are TGTGCCAGCTCACCCGTCGGTCTAACCTTCTCTGGAAACACCATATATTTT. It yields the protein CASSPVGLTFSGNTIYF.

This clonotype showed up just a few times. The chain has TRBV7-2 and TRBJ2-3; D gene unclear. There are 15 residues in the CDR3. V shed 1 base and J shed 4 bases, with 12 bases lying between them. CDR1 is SGHTA, CDR2 FQGNSA, per germline. CDR3 residues: CASSLVAGVADTQYF. The CDR3 coding sequence is TGTGCCAGCAGCTTAGTTGCCGGAGTGGCAGATACGCAGTATTTT.

This clonotype was counted many times. V gene TRBV20-1 combines with J gene TRBJ1-1; D gene ambiguous. V was pared by 7 bases and J by 10 bases, with 7 bases between. Per germline, CDR1 DFQATT and CDR2 SNEGSKA (reference sequence). This CDR3 is built from 8 residues. The CDR3 DNA reads TGCAGTGGTGGAGTAGCTTTCTTT. Translation: CSGGVAFF.

This clonotype was recorded at least ten times. The chain combines TRBV18 with TRBJ1-1, with a possible D match to TRBD1 (5 bases). V was clipped by 1 base and J by 3 bases, with 6 bases between them. Germline CDR1 KGHSH, CDR2 LQKENI. This CDR3 has 13 residues. The CDR3 DNA reads TGTGCCAGCTCACCACAAGGGGACACTGAAGCTTTCTTT. Protein sequence: CASSPQGDTEAFF. The entire variable domain, with the rest obtained from reference TRBV18 and TRBJ1-1, is as follows: NAGVMQNPRHLVRRRGQEARLRCSPMKGHSHVYWYRQLPEEGLKFMVYLQKENIIDESGMPKERFSAEFPKEGPSILRIQQVVRGDSAAYFCASSPQGDTEAFFGQGTRLTVV.

This clonotype has just a few counts. The CDR3 DNA reads TGCAGTGCTAGTATGAGCCAGAATATGGGAAACACCATATATTTT. Protein sequence: CSASMSQNMGNTIYF. The V call is TRBV20-1, the J call TRBJ1-3; D gene uncertain. CDR1 is DFQATT and CDR2 is SNEGSKA in the germline V gene (reference sequence). The CDR3 sequence is 15 residues long. Trimming left V 3 bases short and J 4 bases short, with 16 bases between.

This clonotype was observed many times. The chain recombines TRBV6-2 or TRBV6-3 with TRBJ2-5; D uncertain. Germline loops: CDR1 MNHEY, CDR2 SVGEGT. CDR3 length equals 15 residues. Trimming took off 8 bases at V and 4 bases at J, with 20 bases between the two ends. CDR3 sequence reads: CASLRATLSRETQYF. CDR3 nucleotide sequence: TGTGCCAGCCTCCGGGCCACTCTTAGCAGAGAGACCCAGTACTTC.

The gene calls are TRBV20-1 and TRBJ2-5; 9 positions match TRBD2. Germline V gives CDR1 DFQATT, CDR2 SNEGSKA (reference sequence). The CDR3 spans 17 residues. With 6 bases clipped from V and 4 bases from J, the junction kept 18 bases outside the gene matches. The chain's CDR3 is CSAPGAGGRSGRETQYF. The CDR3 nucleotides read TGCAGTGCCCCGGGCGCGGGGGGGCGGTCAGGGAGAGAGACCCAGTACTTC.

The rearrangement links TRBV4-2 to TRBJ2-5; D may be TRBD1 or TRBD2 (5 bases each). This CDR3 is 14 amino acids long. CDR1 is LGHNA and CDR2 is YNFKEQ in the germline V gene. V dropped 3 bases and J dropped 7 bases, with 15 bases sitting between them. CDR3 bases: TGTGCCAGCAGCCAGGGGGACCGCACAAGGACCCAGTACTTC. This encodes CASSQGDRTRTQYF.

In this sample, this clonotype turned up a few times. The rearrangement joins TRBV12-3 or TRBV12-4 to TRBJ1-5; perhaps TRBD1 as D (6 bases). This CDR3 has 17 amino acids. Between the trimmed V and J ends, which lost 5 bases and 0 bases, there was a span of 17 bases. CDR3 DNA: TGTGCCAGCAGTCTAACCGGGACACTGTATAGCAATCAGCCCCAGCATTTT. Residues: CASSLTGTLYSNQPQHF.

The chain couples TRBV11-2 to TRBJ2-7; D call uncertain. This CDR3 is built from 15 residues. V lost 5 bases to trimming and J lost 1 base, with 15 bases between them. The germline gives CDR1 SGHAT, CDR2 FQNNGV. CDR3 coding DNA: TGTGCCAGCAGCCCCCGCTGGGCTGATTCCTACGAGCAGTACTTC. This encodes CASSPRWADSYEQYF. Drawing the rest from reference TRBV11-2 and TRBJ2-7, the complete variable domain is EAGVAQSPRYKIIEKRQSVAFWCNPISGHATLYWYQQILGQGPKLLIQFQNNGVVDDSQLPKDRFSAERLKGVDSTLKIQPAKLEDSAVYLCASSPRWADSYEQYFGPGTRLTVT.

This clonotype appeared many times. The genes are TRBV6-5 and TRBJ1-5, with D possibly TRBD1 on 6 matching bases. CDR1 is MNHEY, CDR2 SVGAGI, per germline. The CDR3 sequence is 14 residues long. Trimming stripped 2 bases from V and 6 bases from J, with 11 bases between. The CDR3: CASSYGAGVQPQHF. As DNA, the CDR3 is TGTGCCAGCAGTTACGGGGCAGGGGTTCAGCCCCAGCATTTT.